The clone carrying this T cell receptor (beta chain) came up once. With V trimmed by 5 bases and J by 1 base, 5 bases remained unmatched. The germline CDR1 and CDR2 sequences are SGHAT and FQNNGV. CDR3 size: 16 residues. The sample is drawn from a study of T cell changes during pregnancy in multiple sclerosis. Using immunoSEQ multiplex PCR, the repertoire was profiled, and TCRdb retains in-frame clones only, with some absent. The repertoire has 55,000 to 85,000 clones, roughly 92% of them found once; the top ten carry just under 2%. V is TRBV11-2 and J is TRBJ1-6, with 7 bases fitting TRBD1. The receptor's source is a female donor with multiple sclerosis, enrolled in a pregnancy study. Sample: peripheral blood, taken in the second trimester of pregnancy. The CDR3 here is CASSALRGSYNSPLHF. CDR3 DNA sequence: TGTGCCAGCAGCGCCCTCAGGGGGTCCTATAATTCACCCCTCCACTTT.